The 8 T cell receptor beta chains below come from one sample, sequenced in a study of T cells in Graves' hyperthyroidism and ophthalmopathy. TCR beta CDR3 regions were amplified from RNA transcripts. Primed by the HTBI set, a first-round RT-PCR was run on the TCR CDR3. Each CDR3 protein is one row after TCRdb ran MiXCR on the multiplex PCR reads. Among 650,000 to 700,000 distinct CDR3 sequences, 15% to 20% were seen once, and the ten largest hold around 16%. Sequencing was done on a sample of blood. Receptors were obtained from a man aged 50-60 years with Graves' hyperthyroidism.

This clonotype was seen more than once but under ten times. This chain connects TRBV7-2 to TRBJ2-7, with D possibly matching TRBD2 (6 bases). Germline V lookup: CDR1 SGHTA, CDR2 FQGNSA. The CDR3 length is 14 residues. With 5 bases removed from V and 6 bases from J, the gap between germline ends came to 17 bases. The CDR3 DNA reads TGTGCCAGCAGCCCCCGGGCCGGGAGTCCCGAGCAGTACTTC. Its protein is CASSPRAGSPEQYF.

The chain is built from TRBV29-1 and TRBJ1-4; tentatively, D is TRBD1 (5 bases). Trimming left V 4 bases short and J 0 bases short, with 6 bases between. The CDR3 length is 13 residues. Germline CDR1 SQVTM, CDR2 ANQGSEA. The CDR3 here is CSVGGPTNEKLFF. CDR3 coding DNA: TGCAGCGTTGGGGGACCAACTAATGAAAAACTGTTTTTT.

This clonotype has ten or more counts. A read error is possible here, since a much larger clone lies one base away. CDR3 loop: CASREQGETQYF. The CDR3 DNA is TGTGCCAGCAGAGAACAGGGGGAGACCCAGTACTTC. The V gene is TRBV6-1, the J gene TRBJ2-5; 7 bases map to TRBD1. The length of the CDR3 is 12 residues. CDR1 is MNHNS and CDR2 is SASEGT in the germline V gene. After removal of 6 bases from V and 5 bases from J, the junction contained 3 bases not matched to a gene.

Ten or more counts support this clonotype. The rearrangement uses TRBV6-1 and TRBJ1-4; D call uncertain. Germline V gives CDR1 MNHNS, CDR2 SASEGT. The CDR3 covers 18 residues. Trimming left V 1 base short and J 8 bases short, with 23 bases between. The CDR3: CASSEVGSLLYDDEKLFF. The CDR3 DNA reads TGTGCCAGCAGTGAAGTTGGCAGTCTCCTTTATGACGACGAAAAACTGTTTTTT.

The chain couples TRBV28 to TRBJ1-4; TRBD1 agrees at 7 bases. V dropped 4 bases and J dropped 3; count of bases not matched to a gene: 5. The germline gives CDR1 MDHEN, CDR2 SYDVKM. This CDR3 has 15 amino acids. The CDR3 loop is CASSSRQGANEKLFF. The DNA for the CDR3 is TGTGCCAGCAGTTCCCGACAGGGAGCTAATGAAAAACTGTTTTTT.

The chain combines TRBV4-1 with TRBJ1-4; D is unresolved. The CDR3 runs to 14 residues. In germline, CDR1 is MGHRA, CDR2 YSYEKL. V was cut by 0 bases and J by 3 bases, with 5 bases left in between. The CDR3 sequence is CASSQDWSNEKLFF. CDR3 coding DNA: TGCGCCAGCAGCCAAGACTGGTCTAATGAAAAACTGTTTTTT.

This clonotype was picked up many times. The chain combines TRBV30 with TRBJ2-5; 7 positions match TRBD2. This CDR3 comprises 12 residues. Unmatched junction bases numbered 2, after V lost 5 bases and J lost 2 bases. CDR1 is GTSNPN, CDR2 SVGIG, per germline (reference sequence). This CDR3 is CAWAGGQETQYF. The CDR3 coding sequence is TGTGCCTGGGCCGGGGGGCAAGAGACCCAGTACTTC.

The rearrangement links TRBV6-1 to TRBJ2-2, with D unresolved. Germline lookup yields CDR1 MNHNS and CDR2 SASEGT. The length of the CDR3 is 13 residues. Trimming took 8 bases from V and 1 from J, leaving 8 bases between them. The CDR3 region has the DNA TGTGCCAGCTTTGGCCGGAACACCGGGGAGCTGTTTTTT. Protein product: CASFGRNTGELFF.